This TCR beta chain originates from a study of OX40 agonist ivuxolimab in advanced cancers. Study-level background: With ivuxolimab, an agonistic anti-OX40 (CD134) antibody, patients were treated.

Sequencing was performed with immunoSEQ multiplex PCR; in TCRdb, only in-frame clones are kept and a portion is missing. The sample includes tens of thousands of clones, approximately 91% of them seen just once. The CDR3 spans 14 residues. V lost 5 bases and J 6 bases, leaving 17 bases between the germline ends. CDR1 and CDR2 from the germline V gene are SGHAT and FQNNGV. Prior autoimmune disease or systemic immunosuppression barred patients. The origin of this receptor is an adult with an advanced solid tumor such as melanoma, head and neck, liver or kidney cancer. The chain combines TRBV11-2 with TRBJ2-7; D uncertain. This specimen consisted of CD4+ or CD8+ T cells sorted from blood, obtained in a trial of the OX40 agonist ivuxolimab. DNA of the CDR3: TGTGCCAGCAGCCGAAATCTAGGCGTAGGCGAGCAGTACTTC. As protein: CASSRNLGVGEQYF.